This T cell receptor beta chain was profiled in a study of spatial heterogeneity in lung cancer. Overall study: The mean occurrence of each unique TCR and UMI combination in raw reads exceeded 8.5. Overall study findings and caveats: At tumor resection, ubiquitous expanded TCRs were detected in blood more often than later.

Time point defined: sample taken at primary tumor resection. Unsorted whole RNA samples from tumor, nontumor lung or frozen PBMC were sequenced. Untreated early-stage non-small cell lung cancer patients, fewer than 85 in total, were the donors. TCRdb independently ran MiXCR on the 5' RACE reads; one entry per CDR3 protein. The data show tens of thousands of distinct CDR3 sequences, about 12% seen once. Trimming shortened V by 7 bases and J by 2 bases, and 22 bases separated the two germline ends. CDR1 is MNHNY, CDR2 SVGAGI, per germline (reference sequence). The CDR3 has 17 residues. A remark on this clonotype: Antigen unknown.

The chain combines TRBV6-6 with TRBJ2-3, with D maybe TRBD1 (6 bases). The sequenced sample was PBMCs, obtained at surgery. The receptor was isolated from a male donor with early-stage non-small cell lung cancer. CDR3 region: CASTDTYTGPNTDTQYF. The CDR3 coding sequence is TGTGCCAGCACCGATACCTACACAGGGCCAAACACAGATACGCAGTATTTT.